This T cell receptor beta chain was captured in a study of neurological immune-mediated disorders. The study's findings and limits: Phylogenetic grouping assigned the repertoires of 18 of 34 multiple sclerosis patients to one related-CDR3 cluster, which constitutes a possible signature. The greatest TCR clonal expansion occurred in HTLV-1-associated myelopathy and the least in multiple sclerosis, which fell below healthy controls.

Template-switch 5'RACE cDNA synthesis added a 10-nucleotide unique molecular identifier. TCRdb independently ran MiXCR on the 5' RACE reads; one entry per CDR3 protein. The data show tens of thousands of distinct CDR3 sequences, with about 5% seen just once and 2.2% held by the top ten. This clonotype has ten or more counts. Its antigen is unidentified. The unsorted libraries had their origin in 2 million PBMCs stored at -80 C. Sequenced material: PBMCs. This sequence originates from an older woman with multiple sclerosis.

The CDR3 protein is CASSLAAFGEQFF. The CDR3 region has the DNA TGTGCCAGCAGTTTAGCGGCTTTTGGCGAGCAGTTCTTC. V and J are TRBV27 and TRBJ2-1, with unresolved D. The germline V and J ends were trimmed by 2 bases and 10 bases, with 12 bases remaining between them. This CDR3 is 13 amino acids long. Germline V gives CDR1 MNHEY, CDR2 SMNVEV (reference sequence).